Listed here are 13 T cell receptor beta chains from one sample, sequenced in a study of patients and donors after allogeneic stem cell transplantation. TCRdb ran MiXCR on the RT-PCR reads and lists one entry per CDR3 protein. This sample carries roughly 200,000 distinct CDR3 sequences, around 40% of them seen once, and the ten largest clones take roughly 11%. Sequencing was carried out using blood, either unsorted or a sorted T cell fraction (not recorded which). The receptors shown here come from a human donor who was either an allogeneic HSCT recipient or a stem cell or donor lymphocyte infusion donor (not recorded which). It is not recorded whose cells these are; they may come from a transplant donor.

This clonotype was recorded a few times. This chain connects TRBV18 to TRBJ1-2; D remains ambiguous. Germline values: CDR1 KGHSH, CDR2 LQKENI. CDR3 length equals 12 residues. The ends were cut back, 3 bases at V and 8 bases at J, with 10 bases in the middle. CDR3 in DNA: TGTGCCAGCTCACCTCTCCGAGGGGGCTACACCTTC. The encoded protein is CASSPLRGGYTF.

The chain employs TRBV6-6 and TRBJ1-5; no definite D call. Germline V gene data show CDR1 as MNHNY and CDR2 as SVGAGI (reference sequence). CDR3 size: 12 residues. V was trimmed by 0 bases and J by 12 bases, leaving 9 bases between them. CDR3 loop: CASSYSGPHQHF. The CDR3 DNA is TGTGCCAGCAGTTACTCGGGTCCCCACCAGCATTTT.

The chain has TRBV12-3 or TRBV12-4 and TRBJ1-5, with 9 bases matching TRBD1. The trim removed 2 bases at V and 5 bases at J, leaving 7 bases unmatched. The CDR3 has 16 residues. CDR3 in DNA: TGTGCCAGCAGTTTAAGTAGACAGGGGGGGGATCAGCCCCAGCATTTT. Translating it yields CASSLSRQGGDQPQHF.

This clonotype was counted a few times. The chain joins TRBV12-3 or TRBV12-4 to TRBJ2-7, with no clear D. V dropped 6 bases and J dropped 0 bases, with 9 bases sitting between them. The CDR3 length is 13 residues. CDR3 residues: CASSPTPSYEQYF. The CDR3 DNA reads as TGTGCCAGCAGCCCCACACCCTCCTACGAGCAGTACTTC.

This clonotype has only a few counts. Here the CDR3 reads CASSLWTGRSLDSPLHF. The CDR3 nucleotides read TGTGCCAGCAGCTTATGGACAGGGCGATCTCTTGATTCACCCCTCCACTTT. The rearrangement links TRBV7-8 to TRBJ1-6; 8 nucleotides agree with TRBD1. This CDR3 is 17 amino acids long. Germline-derived CDR1 and CDR2 are SGHVS and FQNEAQ. With 2 bases clipped from V and 8 bases from J, the junction kept 11 bases outside the gene matches. Drawing the rest from reference TRBV7-8 and TRBJ1-6, the complete variable domain is GAGVSQSPRYKVAKRGQDVALRCDPISGHVSLFWYQQALGQGPEFLTYFQNEAQLDKSGLPSDRFFAERPEGSVSTLKIQRTQQEDSAVYLCASSLWTGRSLDSPLHFGNGTRLTVT.

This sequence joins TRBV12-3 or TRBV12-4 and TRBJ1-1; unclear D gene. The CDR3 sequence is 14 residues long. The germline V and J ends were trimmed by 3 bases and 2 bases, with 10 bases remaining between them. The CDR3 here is CASSFGQINTEAFF. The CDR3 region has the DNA TGTGCCAGCAGTTTTGGGCAGATTAACACTGAAGCTTTCTTT.

CDR3 coding DNA: TGCAGTGCCTTCGGACAGCCGGGTACTGAAGCTTTCTTT. Translated: CSAFGQPGTEAFF. The chain carries TRBV20-1 and TRBJ1-1, with D possibly matching TRBD1 (6 bases). This CDR3 spans 13 amino acids. The germline gives CDR1 DFQATT, CDR2 SNEGSKA (reference sequence). The V end lost 6 bases, the J end lost 5 bases, and 16 bases lay between the germline ends.

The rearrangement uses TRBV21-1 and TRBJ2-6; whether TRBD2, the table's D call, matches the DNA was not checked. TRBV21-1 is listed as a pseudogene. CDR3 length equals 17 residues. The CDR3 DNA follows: TGTGCCAGCAGCAAGCCCTCCTCTAACTCTGGGGCCAACGTCCTGACTTTC. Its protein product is CASSKPSSNSGANVLTF.

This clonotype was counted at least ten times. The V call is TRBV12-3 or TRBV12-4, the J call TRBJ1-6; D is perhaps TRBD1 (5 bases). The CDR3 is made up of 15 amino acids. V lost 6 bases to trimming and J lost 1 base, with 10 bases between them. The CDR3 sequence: CASRDRGSYNSPLHF. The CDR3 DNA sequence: TGTGCCAGCAGGGACCGGGGGTCCTATAATTCACCCCTCCACTTT.

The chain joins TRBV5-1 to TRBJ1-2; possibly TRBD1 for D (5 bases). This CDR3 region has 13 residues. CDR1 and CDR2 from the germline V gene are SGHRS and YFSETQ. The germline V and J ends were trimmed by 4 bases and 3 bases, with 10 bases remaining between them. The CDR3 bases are TGCGCCAGCAGCACTGGGACCCACTATGGCTACACCTTC. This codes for CASSTGTHYGYTF.

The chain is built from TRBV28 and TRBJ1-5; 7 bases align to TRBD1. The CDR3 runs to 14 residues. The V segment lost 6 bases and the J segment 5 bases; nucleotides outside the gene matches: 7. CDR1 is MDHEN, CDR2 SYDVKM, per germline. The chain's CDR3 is CASSDRVGYQPQHF. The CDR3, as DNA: TGTGCCAGCAGCGACAGGGTCGGGTATCAGCCCCAGCATTTT.

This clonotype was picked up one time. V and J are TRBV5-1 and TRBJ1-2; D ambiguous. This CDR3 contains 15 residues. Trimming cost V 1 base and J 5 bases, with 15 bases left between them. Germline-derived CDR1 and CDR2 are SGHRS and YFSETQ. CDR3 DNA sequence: TGCGCCAGCAGCTTGCCAGGCCCCCCTGAATATGGCTACACCTTC. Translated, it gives CASSLPGPPEYGYTF.

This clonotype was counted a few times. In DNA, the CDR3 is TGCGCCAGCAGCCAAGGGACAGCTGAAGCTTTCTTT. Translated, it gives CASSQGTAEAFF. The chain employs TRBV4-1 and TRBJ1-1; possible D gene TRBD1, 6 bases. Germline-derived CDR1 and CDR2 are MGHRA and YSYEKL. Trimming removed 1 base at V and 6 bases at J, with 6 bases between. CDR3 length equals 12 residues.